What follows is one T cell receptor (beta chain) and its context. These data originate in a study of cytotoxic CD8 clonotypes in ibrutinib-treated CLL. Generated by immunoSEQ multiplex PCR, the TCRdb table keeps only in-frame clones and is missing some. This sample has around 200,000 clones; about 75% occur once, and the top ten carry 5.9%. Trimming stripped 1 base from V and 6 bases from J, with 18 bases between. CDR3 length: 16 amino acids. Germline V gene lookup returns CDR1 SGHVS and CDR2 FNYEAQ. This clonotype originated in a human donor with chronic lymphocytic leukemia. The sample here was PBMCs, taken after 12 months of ibrutinib treatment. V and J are TRBV7-6 and TRBJ1-1; D may be TRBD1 (6 bases). The CDR3 DNA is TGTGCCAGCAGCTTAGTAGCGTACAGGGCGGTGTCTGAAGCTTTCTTT. Residues: CASSLVAYRAVSEAFF. The variable domain in full, completed from reference TRBV7-6 and TRBJ1-1, reads GAGVSQSPRYKVTKRGQDVALRCDPISGHVSLYWYRQALGQGPEFLTYFNYEAQQDKSGLPNDRFSAERPEGSISTLTIQRTEQRDSAMYRCASSLVAYRAVSEAFFGQGTRLTVV.